The rows below give T cell receptor beta chains drawn from one sample of a study of blood T cell repertoires in COVID-19. TCRdb keeps only in-frame clones here, not all; method: immunoSEQ multiplex PCR. The sample holds around 200,000 clones, roughly 80% seen once. Sequencing was done on a sample of peripheral blood. The receptors were gathered from a human donor in a cohort sampled during active COVID-19. Both conserved end residues are part of each CDR3. The order of the fields is J gene, V gene, D gene, clone size, CDR3 DNA, CDR3 protein. A D gene is named only where the DNA matches it firmly. The size field is filled for only some rows; it gives once, few, many or a size class.

>TRBJ1-5|TRBV7-9|NA|NA
TGTGCCAGCAGCTCTACAGGGTCTGATCAGCCCCAGCATTTT
CASSSTGSDQPQHF
>TRBJ2-5|TRBV5-6|NA|NA
TGTGCCAGCAGCTTAGGAACTCGTCCGACAAAGTACTTC
CASSLGTRPTKYF
>TRBJ1-3|TRBV7-8|NA|NA
TGTGCCAGCAGCTCCCATCCGGGAGGAAACACCATATATTTT
CASSSHPGGNTIYF
>TRBJ2-1|TRBV15|TRBD2|NA
TGTGCCACCAGCGTTCCGGGACTAGCGGGGGGGTCCAATGAGCAGTTCTTC
CATSVPGLAGGSNEQFF
>TRBJ1-2|TRBV13|TRBD1|NA
TGTGCCAGCAGCAACCAGGGGGCCGGGGGCTACACCTTC
CASSNQGAGGYTF
>TRBJ2-7|TRBV12-5|TRBD2|once
TGTGCTAGCGCACTAGCGGGGGGGAATTCCTACGAGCAGTACTTC
CASALAGGNSYEQYF
>TRBJ2-7|TRBV5-1|NA|NA
TGCGCCAGCAGCTTGGGTTTGCAGGGTCGGGACGAGCAGTACTTC
CASSLGLQGRDEQYF
>TRBJ1-2|TRBV6-5|NA|NA
TGTGCCAGCAGGGCACCGGCAGGGTTATTCGGCTACACCTTC
CASRAPAGLFGYTF
>TRBJ2-2|TRBV5-6|NA|once
TGTGCCAGCAGCGAACTTAACACCGGGGAGCTGTTTTTT
CASSELNTGELFF
>TRBJ2-1|TRBV5-1|TRBD1|few
TGCGCCAGCAGCTCCCAGACAGGGCCTTACAATGAGCAGTTCTTC
CASSSQTGPYNEQFF
>TRBJ2-3|TRBV29-1|TRBD2|NA
TGCAGCGTCGACCAGACTAGCGGGGGGGCTAGAGATACGCAGTATTTT
CSVDQTSGGARDTQYF
>TRBJ2-7|TRBV5-3|TRBD2|NA
TGTGCCAGAAGCTCCCCGGGGGGGGCATCCTACGAGCAGTACTTC
CARSSPGGASYEQYF
>TRBJ2-6|TRBV30|NA|NA
TGTGCCTGGAGAGACAGGGAGGCTGGGGCCAACGTCCTGACTTTC
CAWRDREAGANVLTF
>TRBJ2-7|TRBV1|NA|NA
TGCACCAGCAGCGGGACTAGCGGGGGGGCCTACGAGCAGTACTTC
CTSSGTSGGAYEQYF
>TRBJ2-5|TRBV5-1|NA|NA
TGCGCCAGCAGACAGCGGCCTAACCCACAAGAGACCCAGTACTTC
CASRQRPNPQETQYF
>TRBJ1-5|TRBV12-3/TRBV12-4|NA|NA
TGTGCCAGCAGCCTAGACAGTTATCAGCCCCAGCATTTT
CASSLDSYQPQHF
>TRBJ1-5|TRBV15|NA|NA
TGTGCCACCAGCAAACCGGGTTTTAGCAATCAGCCCCAGCATTTT
CATSKPGFSNQPQHF
>TRBJ1-5|TRBV15|TRBD1|once
TGTGCCACCAGCAGGCCCGAGGGGGCTAGCAATCAGCCCCAGCATTTT
CATSRPEGASNQPQHF
>TRBJ2-7|TRBV4-1|NA|few
TGCGCCAGCAGCCCTCTCTCGGGCCGGGGGTACGAGCAGTACTTC
CASSPLSGRGYEQYF
>TRBJ2-7|TRBV2|TRBD2|once
TGTGCCAGCAGTGAACTAAGGGGAACTAGCGGGGGCCCAGGCCTCTTCTACGAGCAGTACTTC
CASSELRGTSGGPGLFYEQYF
>TRBJ1-1|TRBV2|NA|NA
TGTGCCAGCAGTGAAGGGACAGCGTCGAGGGCTTTCTTT
CASSEGTASRAFF
>TRBJ2-1|TRBV3-1/TRBV3-2|TRBD2|NA
TGTGCCAGCAGCCAAGAGAGGGGTAGCGGGGGGAAACACTCCTACAATGAGCAGTTCTTC
CASSQERGSGGKHSYNEQFF
>TRBJ1-1|TRBV6-5|NA|NA
TGTGCCAGCAGCAGATTAGGGGTGAGGACTGAAGCTTTCTTT
CASSRLGVRTEAFF
>TRBJ2-1|TRBV29-1|TRBD2|NA
TGCAGCGTTGAAGGGTCTAGCGGGGGGGTTAACAATGAGCAGTTCTTC
CSVEGSSGGVNNEQFF
>TRBJ2-3|TRBV2|TRBD2|NA
TGTGCCAGCAGTTCCGGGACTAGCGGGGGGTTAGATACGCAGTATTTT
CASSSGTSGGLDTQYF
>TRBJ1-6|TRBV7-9|TRBD1|NA
TGTGCCAGCAGCTTAGTCGGGACAGGGGATTTGAATTCACCCCTCCACTTT
CASSLVGTGDLNSPLHF
>TRBJ2-7|TRBV10-3|TRBD1|NA
TGTGCCATCAGTGATGGTATGGGGCCAGGGGGCTACGAGCAGTACTTC
CAISDGMGPGGYEQYF
>TRBJ1-1|TRBV9|TRBD1|NA
TGTGCCAGCAGCCAAAACAGGGGGCAAGGCACTGAAGCTTTCTTT
CASSQNRGQGTEAFF
>TRBJ2-1|TRBV2|TRBD2|NA
TGTGCCAGCAGATCCGGGACTAGCTCCTACAATGAGCAGTTCTTC
CASRSGTSSYNEQFF
>TRBJ1-5|TRBV4-1|NA|NA
TGCGCCAGCAGCCAAGATAGGGGGCAGCCCCAGCATTTT
CASSQDRGQPQHF
>TRBJ1-1|TRBV5-1|NA|NA
TGCGCCAGCAGCTTGACGCAGGGGATGAACACTGAAGCTTTCTTT
CASSLTQGMNTEAFF
>TRBJ2-7|TRBV5-4|NA|NA
TGTGCCAGCAGCTTGGATGCGGGAACCTACGAGCAGTACTTC
CASSLDAGTYEQYF
>TRBJ2-2|TRBV6-6|NA|NA
TGTGCCAGCAGTTACCGCGGGGACGTGGCGACCGGGGAGCTGTTTTTT
CASSYRGDVATGELFF
>TRBJ1-2|TRBV15|TRBD1|NA
TGTGCCACCAGCAGAGATCCTCCGGGACAGAGTAGGCACTATGGCTACACCTTC
CATSRDPPGQSRHYGYTF
>TRBJ2-3|TRBV6-5|TRBD1|NA
TGTGCCAGCAGTTCGTCGCCAGGGGGATCGTTAGATACGCAGTATTTT
CASSSSPGGSLDTQYF
>TRBJ1-2|TRBV6-4|NA|NA
TGTGCCAGCAGTGCCTCACCGGGAGTCAACTATGGCTACACCTTC
CASSASPGVNYGYTF
>TRBJ1-4|TRBV19|NA|NA
TGTGCCAGTAGTCCCCCGGGACATGTCAGTGAAAAACTGTTTTTT
CASSPPGHVSEKLFF
>TRBJ2-5|TRBV2|TRBD1|NA
TGTGCCAGCAGTCCGAGGGGGCCACAAGAGACCCAGTACTTC
CASSPRGPQETQYF